The source of this T cell receptor beta chain is a study of blood T cell repertoires in COVID-19. For the study at large: Material from acute and convalescent COVID-19 was sourced from the United States, Italy and Spain. The analysed material was cDNA or gDNA that came from T cells, B-cell-depleted T cells, or PBMCs.

The germline CDR1 and CDR2 sequences are SGHAT and FQNNGV. The CDR3 covers 17 residues. Trimming took 2 bases from V and 8 from J; bases not matched to a gene: 12. Methods used by the authors: Reference gene primer amplification gave estimated nucleated cell counts. Generated by immunoSEQ multiplex PCR, the TCRdb table keeps only in-frame clones and is missing some. V and J calls and clone size follow that table, whereas D and trimming were derived from the DNA. The repertoire has some 200,000 clones, approximately 87% of them found once; the top ten carry roughly 2.2%. This clone was observed a few times.

This receptor was taken from a woman aged 45-60 years with acute or convalescent COVID-19. Sequenced material: peripheral blood. The chain uses TRBV11-2 and TRBJ2-1, with TRBD2 matching 10 bases. Here the CDR3 DNA reads TGTGCCAGCAGCTTAAGAGGAGCGGGGGGGCGGGTCGATGAGCAGTTCTTC. It codes for CASSLRGAGGRVDEQFF. Complete variable domain (other parts from reference TRBV11-2 and TRBJ2-1): EAGVAQSPRYKIIEKRQSVAFWCNPISGHATLYWYQQILGQGPKLLIQFQNNGVVDDSQLPKDRFSAERLKGVDSTLKIQPAKLEDSAVYLCASSLRGAGGRVDEQFFGPGTRLTVL.